This is a list of T cell receptor beta chains from one sample in a study of CD8 T cells in Susac syndrome. TCRdb itself ran the immunoSEQ multiplex PCR reads through MiXCR, one entry per CDR3 protein. The table shows more than 200,000 distinct CDR3 sequences, with approximately 94% occurring only once. The source material was CD4+ T cells from PBMCs. The source of these receptors is a human donor with Susac syndrome. Each CDR3 is given with its conserved first and last residue. Each record gives: J gene, V gene, D gene, clone size, CDR3 DNA, CDR3 protein. The D gene is left open where the match is weak. Some rows have no size entry. The others give once, few or many, or a class for an expanded clone.

TRBJ1-5 | TRBV30 | NA | NA | TGTGCCTGGAGCGTGGACCCTTGGGTAAGCAATCAGCCCCAGCATTTT | CAWSVDPWVSNQPQHF
TRBJ1-4 | TRBV5-1 | NA | NA | TGCGCCAGCAGCGAGGGAGGGGGAACTAATGAAAAACTGTTTTTT | CASSEGGGTNEKLFF
TRBJ1-4 | TRBV15 | NA | NA | TGTGCCACCAGCAGAGATAAGGGCTGGGTTGAAAAACTGTTTTTT | CATSRDKGWVEKLFF
TRBJ1-6 | TRBV11-3 | NA | NA | TGTGCCAGCAGCCCGCAGGGTAGAGTCGGTAATTCACCCCTCCACTTT | CASSPQGRVGNSPLHF
TRBJ2-3 | TRBV29-1 | TRBD2 | NA | TGCAGCGTTCACAAGCGGGGGGGAGTAGATACGCAGTATTTT | CSVHKRGGVDTQYF
TRBJ2-3 | TRBV12-3/TRBV12-4 | NA | NA | TGTGCCAGCAGTTACCGGGACAAACCCACAGATACGCAGTATTTT | CASSYRDKPTDTQYF
TRBJ2-5 | TRBV5-1 | NA | NA | TGCGCCAGCAGCGAGGGGGGCCAAGAGACCCAGTACTTC | CASSEGGQETQYF
TRBJ2-1 | TRBV6-5 | TRBD2 | NA | TGTGCCAGCCGGCTAGCGGTGTACAATGAGCAGTTCTTC | CASRLAVYNEQFF
TRBJ2-5 | TRBV6-5 | NA | once | TGTGCCAGCCCTCAGGCCATAGTCGAGACCCAGTACTTC | CASPQAIVETQYF
TRBJ2-3 | TRBV15 | NA | NA | TGTGCCACCAGCAGAGATTATACCACAGATACGCAGTATTTT | CATSRDYTTDTQYF
TRBJ2-5 | TRBV7-3 | TRBD1 | NA | TGTGCCAGCAGCCCGCAGGGACAGGATGAAGAGACCCAGTACTTC | CASSPQGQDEETQYF
TRBJ2-7 | TRBV3-1 | NA | once | TGTGCCAGCAGCCAAGGACTAAGCTACGAGCAGTACTTC | CASSQGLSYEQYF
TRBJ2-1 | TRBV25-1 | TRBD1 | once | TGTGCCAGCAGTGATTCAGGGGGCGCGCAGGGATTGAATGAGCAGTTCTTC | CASSDSGGAQGLNEQFF
TRBJ1-4 | TRBV7-8 | TRBD1 | once | TGTGCCAGCAGCGCCCGGGACAGAAGCGAAAAACTGTTTTTT | CASSARDRSEKLFF
TRBJ1-2 | TRBV29-1 | TRBD1 | NA | TGCAGCGCCGGGACAGGGAATCATGGCTACACCTTC | CSAGTGNHGYTF